The entry below gives a single TCR beta chain sequence along with its context. The naive CD8 fraction comprised CD45RO-negative cells positively selected for CCR7 and excluded terminally differentiated effector memory CD45RA+ cells. The CDR3 consists of 18 residues. J was trimmed by 0 bases and V by 5 bases; bases with no gene match: 13. The germline CDR1 and CDR2 sequences are SEHNR and FQNEAQ (reference sequence). The data were obtained in a study of shared clonotypes between healthy human individuals. Here immunoSEQ multiplex PCR was the method, and the copy in TCRdb shows in-frame clones only, minus some. This table holds roughly 1,800,000 clones, around 96% found once.

This receptor was identified in a man between 18 and 35 years old in good health. Sequenced: naive CD8+ T cells sorted from blood. This chain uses TRBV7-9 with TRBJ2-1; 7 nucleotides line up with TRBD2. CDR3 loop: CASSPGGEGRSSYNEQFF. Written as DNA, the CDR3 is TGTGCCAGCAGCCCTGGGGGGGAGGGCCGGAGCTCCTACAATGAGCAGTTCTTC.